This passage covers 15 T cell receptor beta chains from one sample sequenced in a study of blood T cell repertoires in COVID-19. Here immunoSEQ multiplex PCR was the method, and the copy in TCRdb shows in-frame clones only, minus some. The sample lists 70,000 or so clones, just over 85% occurring once. The sequenced sample consisted of peripheral blood. The origin of the receptors is a man between 25 and 39 years old with acute or convalescent COVID-19.

V usage is TRBV19 and J usage is TRBJ2-1, with 7 bases fitting TRBD1. Unmatched junction bases numbered 5, after V lost 6 bases and J lost 0 bases. Germline V gives CDR1 LNHDA, CDR2 SQIVND (reference sequence). The CDR3 has 15 residues. This chain's CDR3 is CASSGQESSYNEQFF. The CDR3 region has the DNA TGTGCCAGTAGCGGACAGGAGAGCTCCTACAATGAGCAGTTCTTC. Together with reference TRBV19 and TRBJ2-1, the CDR3 gives the full variable domain: DGGITQSPKYLFRKEGQNVTLSCEQNLNHDAMYWYRQDPGQGLRLIYYSQIVNDFQKGDIAEGYSVSREKKESFPLTVTSAQKNPTAFYLCASSGQESSYNEQFFGPGTRLTVL.

The chain combines TRBV5-4 with TRBJ2-3, with D possibly TRBD1 on 6 matching bases. Deletions cut 3 bases from V and 0 bases from J, with 8 bases between. The length of the CDR3 is 14 residues. CDR1 is SGHNT, CDR2 YYREEE, per germline (reference sequence). CDR3 region: CASSWGHSTDTQYF. Written as DNA, the CDR3 is TGTGCCAGCAGCTGGGGACACAGCACAGATACGCAGTATTTT.

CDR3 in amino acids: CALTGYINEQFF. The CDR3 nucleotides read TGTGCCTTGACAGGGTATATCAATGAGCAGTTCTTC. The chain uses TRBV7-9 and TRBJ2-1; 7 nucleotides align to TRBD1. This CDR3 is built from 12 residues. Looked up from germline, CDR1 is SEHNR and CDR2 is FQNEAQ (reference sequence). Germline trimming cut 11 bases from V and 6 bases from J; bases unmatched to any gene: 7.

This chain links TRBV7-9 with TRBJ2-3; possible D gene TRBD1, 6 bases. CDR1 is SEHNR and CDR2 is FQNEAQ in the germline V gene (reference sequence). The CDR3 runs to 13 residues. V dropped 6 bases and J dropped 10 bases, with 17 bases sitting between them. The CDR3 reads CASSPLGQTAQYF. CDR3 DNA sequence: TGTGCCAGCAGTCCACTTGGACAGACCGCGCAGTATTTT.

The V and J genes are TRBV6-6 and TRBJ1-4, with 7 bases fitting TRBD1. This CDR3 is 18 amino acids long. V lost 5 bases, J lost 0 bases, and 12 bases stayed unmatched. Germline CDR1 reads MNHNY; CDR2 reads SVGAGI (reference sequence). DNA for the CDR3: TGTGCCAGCAGTCCCCGGGACAGATCCTTCGCAACTAATGAAAAACTGTTTTTT. It specifies CASSPRDRSFATNEKLFF.

This clone was seen a single time. This chain joins TRBV4-1 and TRBJ1-2; D gene unclear. V shed 5 bases and J shed 2 bases, with 9 bases lying between them. The CDR3 sequence is 13 residues long. CDR1 and CDR2 (germline): MGHRA, YSYEKL. This chain's CDR3 is CASSLTPNYGYTF. The CDR3, as DNA: TGCGCCAGCAGCTTAACACCAAACTATGGCTACACCTTC.

As for this clone: Other DNA sequences in the same sample also yield this CDR3. V and J are TRBV7-2 and TRBJ1-1; 7 bases match TRBD1. Germline loops: CDR1 SGHTA, CDR2 FQGNSA. J was trimmed by 1 base and V by 5 bases; bases with no gene match: 10. The CDR3 runs to 16 residues. CDR3 amino acids: CASSPPGGLRNTEAFF. The CDR3 DNA sequence: TGTGCCAGCAGCCCTCCAGGGGGGCTTCGGAACACTGAAGCTTTCTTT.

The gene calls are TRBV27 and TRBJ1-5; TRBD1 matches 7 bases. The CDR3 is 14 amino acids. CDR1 is MNHEY and CDR2 is SMNVEV in the germline V gene (reference sequence). V shed 5 bases and J 9 bases; nucleotides not matched to a gene: 10. CDR3 amino acids: CASSLGTALGPQHF. The CDR3 bases are TGTGCCAGCAGTCTGGGGACAGCCCTAGGGCCCCAGCATTTT.

This sequence joins TRBV27 and TRBJ1-5; TRBD1 matches at 8 bases. Looked up from germline, CDR1 is MNHEY and CDR2 is SMNVEV (reference sequence). The CDR3 length is 14 residues. J was trimmed by 2 bases and V by 5 bases; bases with no gene match: 2. CDR3 nucleotide sequence: TGTGCCAGCAGTGGACAGGGCGGCAATCAGCCCCAGCATTTT. Translation gives CASSGQGGNQPQHF.

This sequence joins TRBV5-1 and TRBJ2-3, with D perhaps matching TRBD2 (5 bases). Germline CDR1 and CDR2: SGHRS and YFSETQ. Trimming pared 3 bases from V and 2 bases from J, leaving 13 bases between. CDR3 length: 15 residues. In DNA, the CDR3 is TGCGCCAGCAGCTCTACCGGGATTTCCACAGATACGCAGTATTTT. Amino acids: CASSSTGISTDTQYF.

This sequence joins TRBV9 and TRBJ1-1; D is unclear. The CDR3 extends over 13 amino acids. V dropped 0 bases and J dropped 4 bases, with 7 bases sitting between them. Germline CDR1 is SGDLS and CDR2 is YYNGEE. The CDR3 sequence: CASSVDESTEAFF. CDR3 DNA sequence: TGTGCCAGCAGCGTAGATGAGTCCACTGAAGCTTTCTTT.

The chain recombines TRBV9 with TRBJ1-6; D gene uncertain. The CDR3 extends over 14 amino acids. Germline values: CDR1 SGDLS, CDR2 YYNGEE. Trimming removed 3 bases at V and 6 bases at J, with 10 bases between. The CDR3 DNA follows: TGTGCCAGCAGCGCCCCTGAGAGTAATTCACCCCTCCACTTT. Amino acid sequence: CASSAPESNSPLHF.

This chain connects TRBV30 to TRBJ1-6; D not certain. CDR3 length: 13 residues. Per the germline V gene, CDR1 is GTSNPN and CDR2 is SVGIG (reference sequence). Trimming took 3 bases from V and 8 from J, leaving 11 bases between them. The CDR3: CAWRATRDSPLHF. In nucleotides, the CDR3 is TGTGCCTGGAGGGCGACGAGGGATTCACCCCTCCACTTT.

Only one count was recorded for this clone. The chain recombines TRBV7-9 with TRBJ2-5; no reliable D call. CDR1 SEHNR and CDR2 FQNEAQ come from the germline V gene (reference sequence). The V gene lost 1 base and the J gene lost 5 bases, with 8 bases spanning the gap. This CDR3 contains 13 residues. The DNA of the CDR3 is TGTGCCAGCAGCTTAGGCAGTTGGGAGACCCAGTACTTC. It translates to CASSLGSWETQYF.

The rearrangement links TRBV5-1 to TRBJ1-2, with 12 bases aligning to TRBD1. CDR1 and CDR2 from the germline V gene are SGHRS and YFSETQ. The CDR3 has 15 residues. V was pared by 6 bases and J by 4 bases, with 7 bases of the junction left unmatched. CDR3 nucleotide sequence: TGCGCCAGCACCCCCGGGACAGGGGGCTTCTATGGCTACACCTTC. Translation gives CASTPGTGGFYGYTF.